This is a list of T cell receptor beta chains from one sample in a study of somatic mutations in cytotoxic T cells in rheumatoid arthritis. Profiling relied on immunoSEQ multiplex PCR, and the TCRdb table lists in-frame clones only, not all of them. This table holds about 19,000 clones, roughly four fifths found once. Input material: CD8+ T cells sorted from blood. The receptors derive from a woman aged 45-60 years in good health. CDR3s include the opening cysteine and the closing phenylalanine or tryptophan. A D gene is named only where the DNA matches it firmly. Size tells how often a clone was seen (once, few, many) or the class of an expanded clone, and some rows leave it out.

D gene | J gene | V gene | clone size | CDR3 DNA | CDR3 protein
- | TRBJ2-6 | TRBV7-6 | - | TGTGCCAGCAGCCCCGCATCAGGGACAGGGGCCAACGTCCTGACTTTC | CASSPASGTGANVLTF
- | TRBJ2-7 | TRBV6-1 | - | TGTGCCAGCAGTGGGGGGTTAAGGTCCTACGAGCAGTACTTC | CASSGGLRSYEQYF
- | TRBJ2-7 | TRBV4-1 | - | TGCGCCAGCAGCTGGCCGGGACCCTACGAGCAGTACTTC | CASSWPGPYEQYF
TRBD2 | TRBJ2-1 | TRBV7-3 | - | TGTGCCAGCAGTCCTAGCGGGGGGGCCCCCTACAATGAGCAGTTCTTC | CASSPSGGAPYNEQFF
- | TRBJ1-1 | TRBV5-1 | - | TGCGCCAGCAGCACGGACGCCGGGATGAACACTGAAGCTTTCTTT | CASSTDAGMNTEAFF
TRBD1 | TRBJ2-2 | TRBV29-1 | - | TGCAGCGTTGAAGGGAGGGACAGGAGGGGCGGGGAGCTGTTTTTT | CSVEGRDRRGGELFF
- | TRBJ2-7 | TRBV27 | few | TGTGCCAGCAGACTAGGGTTGGAGCAGTACTTC | CASRLGLEQYF
- | TRBJ1-1 | TRBV2 | - | TGTGCCAGCAGTATCCGACCCGAAAGGGTGCTGAACACTGAAGCTTTCTTT | CASSIRPERVLNTEAFF
- | TRBJ1-1 | TRBV13 | - | TGTGCCAGCAGCGAACGGGGGTGGGCTGAAGCTTTCTTT | CASSERGWAEAFF
- | TRBJ1-2 | TRBV11-2 | - | TGTGCCAGCAGCTTAGATCAGGGAGGGGGGTATGGCTACACCTTC | CASSLDQGGGYGYTF
- | TRBJ2-7 | TRBV10-2 | - | TGCGCCAGCAGTGAGGGTCGGGGTGGCCTCTACGAGCAGTACTTC | CASSEGRGGLYEQYF
- | TRBJ2-6 | TRBV13 | - | TGTGCCAGCAGCTTCTGGGGCTCTGGGGCCAACGTCCTGACTTTC | CASSFWGSGANVLTF
TRBD2 | TRBJ2-7 | TRBV5-1 | - | TGCGCCAGCAGCTTGGGTTTCGGGGGGGAGTACGAGCAGTACTTC | CASSLGFGGEYEQYF
- | TRBJ2-1 | TRBV7-8 | - | TGTGCCAGCAGCCCCTCAACTAGCCCTAATATTTACAATGAGCAGTTCTTC | CASSPSTSPNIYNEQFF
- | TRBJ2-5 | TRBV5-6 | - | TGTGCCAGCAGTTACACCAGGGGTGGAAGCTTATTGGGGACCCAGTACTTC | CASSYTRGGSLLGTQYF
- | TRBJ1-6 | TRBV6-5 | - | TGTGCCAGCGGGGGTAGGGGGACACCCCTCCACTTT | CASGGRGTPLHF
TRBD1 | TRBJ2-7 | TRBV11-2 | - | TGTGCCAGCAGCTTGGCCGGGACAGGGAATTACGAGCAGTACTTC | CASSLAGTGNYEQYF
TRBD1 | TRBJ2-3 | TRBV6-4 | - | TGTGCCAGCAGTGACACGACCGGGACAGGGGGGGATACGCAGTATTTT | CASSDTTGTGGDTQYF
- | TRBJ2-7 | TRBV4-1 | - | TGCGCCAGCAGCCAAGCGACCACTAGAGAGCAGTACTTC | CASSQATTREQYF
TRBD1 | TRBJ2-7 | TRBV2 | - | TGTGCCAGCAGCTGGACAGGACCCTCCTACGAGCAGTACTTC | CASSWTGPSYEQYF
- | TRBJ2-2 | TRBV4-1 | - | TGCGCCAGCAGCCAGGGTGGCGCGAACACCGGGGAGCTGTTTTTT | CASSQGGANTGELFF
- | TRBJ2-7 | TRBV6-1 | - | TGTGCCAGCAGTGAAGTGCACGGTCGACAGGCCGAGTACTTC | CASSEVHGRQAEYF
- | TRBJ2-1 | TRBV11-2 | few | TGTGCCAGCAGCTTAGAATATATGGGGATTGAGGGAAGCTACAATGAGCAGTTCTTC | CASSLEYMGIEGSYNEQFF
- | TRBJ1-5 | TRBV19 | - | TGTGCCAGTAGTCCCCGGGGGTGGCCATCCAATCAGCCCCAGCATTTT | CASSPRGWPSNQPQHF
TRBD2 | TRBJ2-1 | TRBV7-3 | - | TGTGCCAGCAGTACTAGCGGGGGGGGCAATGAGCAGTTCTTC | CASSTSGGGNEQFF
- | TRBJ2-2 | TRBV29-1 | - | TGCAGCGGGTGGGGAAGCACCGGGGAGCTGTTTTTT | CSGWGSTGELFF
TRBD2 | TRBJ2-2 | TRBV6-1 | few | TGTGCCAGCAGTGAAGGGGCGGGGGAAACCGGGGAGCTGTTTTTT | CASSEGAGETGELFF
- | TRBJ1-3 | TRBV7-9 | - | TGTGCCAGTCTGGGAGGAACTGGAAACACCATATATTTT | CASLGGTGNTIYF
TRBD2 | TRBJ2-7 | TRBV28 | few | TGTGCCACCGCCTACGGACTAGCGGGAGCCGAGCAGTACTTC | CATAYGLAGAEQYF
TRBD1 | TRBJ2-4 | TRBV5-4 | - | TGTGCCAGCACCGGGACAGGGGAAAACATTCAGTACTTC | CASTGTGENIQYF
TRBD1 | TRBJ1-1 | TRBV11-2 | - | TGTGCCAGCAGCTCGGGGACAGGTGAAGCTTTCTTT | CASSSGTGEAFF
- | TRBJ2-5 | TRBV29-1 | once | TGCAGCGTTGCGGGACTGAAACAAGAGACCCAGTACTTC | CSVAGLKQETQYF
TRBD2 | TRBJ2-1 | TRBV27 | - | TGTGCCAGCAGTCTAGTAGCGGGGGCCTACAATGAGCAGTTCTTC | CASSLVAGAYNEQFF
- | TRBJ2-7 | TRBV5-5 | - | TGTGCCAGCAGCTGGGGGACGGGGACCTACGAGCAGTACTTC | CASSWGTGTYEQYF
TRBD1 | TRBJ1-2 | TRBV5-1 | few | TGCGCCAGCAGCCGTCTCCGACAGGGGCAGAACTATGGCTACACCTTC | CASSRLRQGQNYGYTF
- | TRBJ1-2 | TRBV19 | once | TGTGCCAGTAGTATAGCAGCCCAGGTTATCCATGGCTACACCTTC | CASSIAAQVIHGYTF
- | TRBJ2-2 | TRBV13 | - | TGTGCCAGCAGCTTAGGTCTGGGTGGATCCGGGGAGCTGTTTTTT | CASSLGLGGSGELFF
- | TRBJ2-2 | TRBV6-5 | - | TGTGCCAGCAGCCCCGGGACGTCGAGGGAGCTGTTTTTT | CASSPGTSRELFF
TRBD1 | TRBJ1-1 | TRBV2 | - | TGTGCCAGCAGTGACCCGGACAGGGGCCTGGGCACTGAAGCTTTCTTT | CASSDPDRGLGTEAFF
TRBD1 | TRBJ2-7 | TRBV14 | few | TGTGCCAGCAGCACCCGACAGGGATCCAACTACGAGCAGTACTTC | CASSTRQGSNYEQYF
- | TRBJ1-6 | TRBV9 | - | TGTGCCAGCAGCGTAGGGGCAGGGAATTCACCCCTCCACTTT | CASSVGAGNSPLHF